These 25 T cell receptor beta chains share one sample of origin, sequenced in a study of immune characterization of retroperitoneal liposarcoma. From the PCR reads, TCRdb called clonotypes with MiXCR, one entry per CDR3 protein. The sample shows about 7,600 distinct CDR3 sequences, just over 40% of them seen only once. Sequencing used tumor tissue. These receptors all come from a male donor with retroperitoneal liposarcoma.

The chain carries TRBV6-1 and TRBJ2-5; no clear D gene. Judging by the DNA end, TRBJ2-7 fits better; the J call may be wrong. Germline loops: CDR1 MNHNS, CDR2 SASEGT. The CDR3 has 13 amino acids. The CDR3 bases are TGTGCCAGCAGTCGAAAGTGGGTCCACGAGCAGTACTTC. Amino acid sequence: CASSRKWVHEQYF.

By share, this clonotype counts as medium-sized. The chain couples TRBV7-3 to TRBJ2-1; D is possibly TRBD1 (5 bases). The end of the DNA fits TRBJ2-7 better, so the J call may be wrong. The CDR3 spans 15 residues. Germline CDR1 is SGHTA and CDR2 is FQGTGA. This CDR3 is CASSLDNGAYNEQYF. The CDR3 nucleotides read TGTGCCAGCAGCTTAGACAATGGGGCCTACAATGAGCAGTACTTC.

The V and J genes are TRBV6-1 and TRBJ2-1, with D possibly matching TRBD1 (5 bases). The ends were cut back, 7 bases at V and 10 bases at J, with 20 bases in the middle. The CDR3 runs 14 residues. In germline, CDR1 is MNHNS, CDR2 SASEGT. The chain's CDR3 is CASTQAPLMIEQFF. CDR3 bases: TGTGCCAGCACACAGGCCCCTCTAATGATCGAGCAGTTCTTC.

This clonotype is classed as medium-sized. The CDR3 DNA reads TGTGCCACCAGTGATCCCCGACGGGAGCAGTACTTC. It encodes CATSDPRREQYF. The gene calls are TRBV24-1 and TRBJ2-1; D is undetermined. The DNA end favors TRBJ2-7, so the J call may be wrong. The germline CDR1 and CDR2 sequences are KGHDR and SFDVKD. The CDR3 totals 12 residues.

V is TRBV6-6 and J is TRBJ2-3, with 7 bases fitting TRBD2. This CDR3 has 15 residues. Germline V gives CDR1 MNHNY, CDR2 SVGAGI (reference sequence). The V and J ends lost 1 base and 6 bases, in that order; junction bases with no gene match: 7. In nucleotides, the CDR3 is TGTGCCAGCAGTTACTTCGCGGGAGTGTCTGATACGCAGTATTTT. This gives the protein CASSYFAGVSDTQYF.

The genes are TRBV12-3 or TRBV12-4 and TRBJ2-1; D may be TRBD1 (5 bases). The CDR3 has 15 amino acids. Between the trimmed V and J ends, which lost 6 bases and 13 bases, there was a span of 25 bases. In nucleotides, the CDR3 is TGTGCCAGCAGCCCGGTAGGGGCTTTTGGCGAGACCCAGTTCTTC. This sequence encodes CASSPVGAFGETQFF.

This clonotype has just one count. This may be a read error: a much more frequent sequence differs by one nucleotide. The chain carries TRBV7-9 and TRBJ2-1; 10 bases fit TRBD2. The germline V gene encodes CDR1 SEHNR and CDR2 FQNEAQ (reference sequence). The CDR3 consists of 16 residues. CDR3 sequence (DNA): TGTGTCAGCAGCTTAAAGGGAGGGACTAGCGACTACGAGCAGTTCTTC. Its protein is CVSSLKGGTSDYEQFF.

The chain is built from TRBV7-3 and TRBJ2-3; D gene unclear. The J call may be faulty, since TRBJ2-5 better matches the DNA end. Germline V gene sequence: CDR1 SGHTA, CDR2 FQGTGA. The CDR3 is 13 amino acids. In DNA form, the CDR3 reads TGTGCCAGCAGCTTAGCCCTTCCTGAGACCCAGTACTTC. It translates to CASSLALPETQYF.

The V and J genes are TRBV6-6 and TRBJ1-1; D may be TRBD1 (6 bases). V shed 4 bases and J shed 8 bases, with 17 bases lying between them. The germline gives CDR1 MNHNY, CDR2 SVGAGI (reference sequence). This CDR3 spans 14 amino acids. The CDR3 sequence is CASSSRRAGTEAFF. The CDR3 DNA follows: TGTGCCAGCAGTTCTCGCCGGGCCGGGACAGAAGCTTTCTTT.

V gene TRBV12-3 or TRBV12-4 combines with J gene TRBJ2-1, with TRBD2 identical over 15 bases. The DNA end lines up better with TRBJ2-7; the J call may be wrong. The CDR3 totals 18 residues. The DNA of the CDR3 is TGTGCCAGCAGTTTAGAGGCTTGGACTAGCGGGAGGGCCAATGAGCAGTACTTC. Translated: CASSLEAWTSGRANEQYF.

V is TRBV6-1 and J is TRBJ2-7; D is unclear. This CDR3 is built from 12 residues. The germline V gene encodes CDR1 MNHNS and CDR2 SASEGT. The V end was cut by 0 bases, the J end by 11 bases, with 11 bases between. CDR3: CASSEALLLEYF. CDR3 nucleotide sequence: TGTGCCAGCAGTGAAGCGCTCCTCTTGGAGTACTTC.

The V call is TRBV11-2, the J call TRBJ2-1; 12 bases align to TRBD1. The CDR3 is 17 residues long. V shed 0 bases, J shed 13 bases, and the junction held 13 bases outside the gene matches. Per germline, CDR1 SGHAT and CDR2 FQNNGV. The CDR3 DNA reads TGTGCCAGCAGCTTAGATGCCCGGGACAGGGGGCAAGAGACCCAGTTCTTC. Translating it yields CASSLDARDRGQETQFF.

This clonotype came up a few times. This chain joins TRBV6-1 and TRBJ2-1, with 7 bases identical to TRBD2. The CDR3 sequence is 16 residues long. Germline V gene sequence: CDR1 MNHNS, CDR2 SASEGT. V was pared by 2 bases and J by 9 bases, with 13 bases of the junction left unmatched. The CDR3 DNA reads as TGTGCCAGCAGTGAACCGGCGGGAGTGGTGGGGGGTGAGCAGTTCTTC. Its translation: CASSEPAGVVGGEQFF.

This clonotype was seen only a few times. The chain uses TRBV6-1 and TRBJ2-1; 7 bases map to TRBD1. The J segment lost 3 bases and the V segment lost 1 base, leaving 3 bases of the junction unmatched. Germline V lookup: CDR1 MNHNS, CDR2 SASEGT. The CDR3 contains 15 residues. CDR3: CASSEESGGYNEQFF. The CDR3 region has the DNA TGTGCCAGCAGTGAAGAGTCAGGGGGCTACAATGAGCAGTTCTTC.

By share, this clonotype counts as medium-sized. The rearrangement uses TRBV12-3 or TRBV12-4 and TRBJ2-5; TRBD2 matches at 7 bases. Judging by the DNA end, TRBJ2-7 fits better; the J call may be wrong. The CDR3 spans 12 residues. The CDR3 DNA reads as TGTGCCAGCAGTCCCCGGGGGGACGAGCAGTACTTC. Amino acids: CASSPRGDEQYF.

In this sample, this clonotype turned up once. This chain links TRBV6-1 with TRBJ2-6; TRBD2 matches at 12 bases. Looked up from germline, CDR1 is MNHNS and CDR2 is SASEGT. CDR3 size: 17 residues. The ends lost 6 bases at V and 4 bases at J; junction bases unmatched: 7. The CDR3 reads CASRQLAGGGGANVLTF. The DNA of the CDR3 is TGTGCCAGCAGGCAACTAGCGGGAGGCGGAGGGGCCAACGTCCTGACTTTC.

The chain joins TRBV11-2 to TRBJ1-2; D unclear. V lost 1 base to trimming and J lost 1 base, with 16 bases between them. In germline, CDR1 is SGHAT, CDR2 FQNNGV. This CDR3 contains 17 residues. CDR3 DNA: TGTGCCAGCAGCTTAGTAGGAGGCCTTTCCCTTAACTATGGCTACACCTTC. Translation: CASSLVGGLSLNYGYTF.

The chain combines TRBV6-5 with TRBJ1-2, with 8 bases fitting TRBD1. The germline gives CDR1 MNHEY, CDR2 SVGAGI. The CDR3 is made up of 14 amino acids. Germline trimming cut 5 bases from V and 2 bases from J; bases unmatched to any gene: 4. CDR3 loop: CASSPGQGNYGYTF. CDR3 bases: TGTGCCAGCAGTCCAGGACAGGGCAACTATGGCTACACCTTC.

In its sample, this clonotype was seen a few times. This chain connects TRBV11-1 to TRBJ2-5; possibly TRBD2 for D (5 bases). Germline loops: CDR1 SGHAT, CDR2 FQDESV (reference sequence). Trimming removed 6 bases at V and 2 bases at J, with 10 bases between. This CDR3 region has 13 residues. This CDR3 reads CASSPRDQETQYF. The DNA of the CDR3 is TGTGCCAGCAGTCCCCGGGATCAAGAGACCCAGTACTTC.

The chain couples TRBV6-1 to TRBJ2-4, with a possible D match to TRBD2 (6 bases). The CDR3 spans 13 residues. From germline, CDR1 is MNHNS and CDR2 SASEGT. Deletions cut 7 bases from V and 3 bases from J, with 10 bases between. The CDR3 coding sequence is TGTGCCAGCACGGAGGGCTTCAAAAACATTCAGTACTTC. Residues: CASTEGFKNIQYF.

The chain uses TRBV6-5 and TRBJ2-1, with 7 bases identical to TRBD1. Looked up from germline, CDR1 is MNHEY and CDR2 is SVGAGI. The CDR3 spans 16 residues. The J segment lost 4 bases and the V segment lost 5 bases, leaving 11 bases of the junction unmatched. DNA for the CDR3: TGTGCCAGCAGTGACACCTCCGGGACAGCATACAATGAGCAGTTCTTC. Encoded protein: CASSDTSGTAYNEQFF.

The gene calls are TRBV5-6 and TRBJ1-2; no clear D gene. In germline, CDR1 is SGHDT, CDR2 YYEEEE. This CDR3 contains 14 residues. V was shortened by 0 bases and J by 4 bases, with 10 bases between the two germline ends. CDR3 in amino acids: CASSLETDVYGYTF. The CDR3 bases are TGTGCCAGCAGCTTGGAGACCGACGTCTATGGCTACACCTTC.

A single count supports this clonotype. The chain combines TRBV6-8 with TRBJ2-2, with 8 nucleotides matching TRBD2. The germline gives CDR1 MNHGY, CDR2 SAAAGT. The CDR3 totals 14 residues. V gave up 5 bases and J gave up 5 bases; unmatched junction bases: 4. The CDR3 sequence: CASSPGGDTGELFF. The CDR3 bases are TGTGCCAGCAGTCCCGGGGGGGATACCGGGGAGCTGTTTTTT.

This clonotype has more than one count but fewer than ten. The gene calls are TRBV6-6 and TRBJ2-1, with 10 bases matching TRBD2. Losses at the gene ends were 4 bases for V and 0 bases for J; bases not matched to a gene: 6. Germline V CDR1 and CDR2: MNHNY, SVGAGI (reference sequence). The CDR3 is 17 residues long. This CDR3 reads CASSFGTSVSSYNEQFF. The CDR3 coding sequence is TGTGCCAGCAGTTTTGGGACTAGCGTGAGCTCCTACAATGAGCAGTTCTTC.

The chain employs TRBV6-5 and TRBJ1-1, with TRBD1 matching 7 bases. After removal of 4 bases from V and 5 bases from J, the junction contained 13 bases not matched to a gene. Per germline, CDR1 MNHEY and CDR2 SVGAGI. The CDR3 loop spans 16 amino acids. CDR3 region: CASSSRRYRGGTEAFF. The CDR3 region has the DNA TGTGCCAGCAGTTCTCGAAGATACAGGGGAGGGACTGAAGCTTTCTTT.